This TCR beta chain emerged from a study of blood T cell repertoires in COVID-19 (dated by TCRdb to the early 2020s). The study in broad terms: The collaborator samples originated in the United States, Italy and Spain and spanned the acute and convalescent phases of COVID-19. Subjects who had been exposed to COVID-19, were actively infected with it, or had recovered from it provided the deeply sampled blood TCRbeta repertoires that made up the dataset. The material from the prospective study consisted of cDNA or gDNA derived from T cells, B-cell-depleted T cells, or PBMCs. Sample metadata almost always included a de-identified subject ID, COVID-19 status, age in years and sex. The repertoires were released in a freely available public database meant as a resource for research on the immune response to SARS-CoV-2. HLA class I and class II types, where available, came from metadata supplied by the sample provider rather than from assay-based typing. The samples were drawn from two sources: the first 160 participants of the ongoing ImmuneRACE study, and 1,254 subjects contributed by 6 global collaborators. General findings and caveats noted by the study authors: The quantity of clinical and demographic metadata differed by source and by participant and was supplied without curation.

Comment on this clone: Its recognized antigen is unknown. Per-nucleotide qualities are absent, and no much larger clonotype sits a single base away.

Counted from cysteine to phenylalanine, this CDR3 has 13 amino acids. The kept DNA is CDR3 alone, 39 bases in frame from the first base. Germline trimming: 2 bases from V, 7 bases from J; junction bases outside gene matches: 6. For CDR1 and CDR2, the germline V gene lists SGHRS and YFSETQ. One collaborating source in Seattle enrolled patients while the patients were actively infected and followed the patients over time throughout the course of disease. Collaborating institutions collected whole blood in K2EDTA tubes following their own protocols. For TCRbeta analysis, collaborator samples were shipped as frozen whole blood, as isolated PBMCs, or as DNA extracted from either sample type. TCRbeta CDR3 regions were amplified from genomic DNA using the immunoSEQ Assay, a bias-controlled multiplex PCR. In the source study's methods: The number of nucleated cells in each sample was estimated by amplification of reference gene primers within the assay. Sequence reads were collapsed and filtered to measure the absolute abundance of every unique TCRbeta CDR3 rearrangement. For each sample, productive Simpson clonality was calculated by taking the square root of Simpson's diversity index across productive rearrangements. TCRdb took this table from immuneACCESS and kept in-frame rearrangements with V and J called. Such tables lack part of the clones; where checked against another copy, unresolved V genes explain under half of the gap, and the rest is unexplained. That table is the source of V, J and clone size, and D and trimming were worked out from the DNA. The sample table shows roughly 230,000 clones, and 85% are seen once. In total, the top ten clones hold approximately 5.1% of the sample.

This TCR was recovered from a man aged 50 to 60 with COVID-19, enrolled during active disease. The chain employs TRBV5-1 and TRBJ2-7; 7 central bases correspond to TRBD1. Sequenced sample: peripheral blood. The DNA reads TGCGCCAGCAGCTTCACTAGGGGGCAGGAGCAGTACTTC. Its translation is CASSFTRGQEQYF.